This TCR beta chain derives from a study of cytomegalovirus exposure and HLA in healthy donors. The PCR used 60 Vbeta and 13 Jbeta primers. TCRdb's table, derived via immunoSEQ multiplex PCR, lists solely in-frame clones and lacks some. This table holds about 100,000 clones, 78% found once. Per the germline V gene, CDR1 is LGHNT and CDR2 is FRNRAP. The CDR3 has 11 amino acids. V was shortened by 0 bases and J by 10 bases, with 4 bases between the two germline ends. General study results and limits: The authors considered a cluster of highly shared sequence variants likely to be a sequencing artifact. Reportedly, fewer N-insertions than the approximately 690-donor mean appeared in an Asian-associated ancestry cluster in a later analysis.

On this clone: What it recognizes is unknown.

The V call is TRBV12-5, the J call TRBJ2-1; unclear D gene. The sample comprised PBMCs. This sequence was found in a woman aged 55-75 years in good health and CMV-seronegative. CDR3 in DNA: TGTGCTAGTGGTTTGGTACGGGAGCAGTTCTTC. The encoded protein is CASGLVREQFF.